Described below is a single T cell receptor beta chain sequence and its context. The data derive from a study of blood T cell repertoires in COVID-19. Study-wide context: Samples came from the United States, Italy and Spain, spanning acute and convalescent COVID-19. PBMCs, B-cell-depleted T cells, or T cells were the source of the cDNA or gDNA that made up the material.

Per the study methods: Cell counts per sample came from amplifying reference gene primers. Generated by immunoSEQ multiplex PCR, the TCRdb table keeps only in-frame clones and is missing some. V, J and clone size derive from that table, while D and trimming were established from the DNA sequence. In the table there are approximately 85,000 clones, roughly 90% of which are singletons. The sequence was obtained from a man aged 50-60 years with active or convalescent COVID-19. Sample: peripheral blood.

In nucleotides, the CDR3 is TGTGCCAGCAGCCAGGGGCTAGCGGGTGCCCAAGAGACCCAGTACTTC. This sequence encodes CASSQGLAGAQETQYF. This chain links TRBV3-1 (or the pseudogene TRBV3-2) with TRBJ2-5; 8 bases fit TRBD2. The J segment lost 1 base and the V segment lost 3 bases, leaving 7 bases of the junction unmatched. CDR1 and CDR2 (germline): LGHDT, YNNKEL (reference sequence). The CDR3 loop spans 16 amino acids.